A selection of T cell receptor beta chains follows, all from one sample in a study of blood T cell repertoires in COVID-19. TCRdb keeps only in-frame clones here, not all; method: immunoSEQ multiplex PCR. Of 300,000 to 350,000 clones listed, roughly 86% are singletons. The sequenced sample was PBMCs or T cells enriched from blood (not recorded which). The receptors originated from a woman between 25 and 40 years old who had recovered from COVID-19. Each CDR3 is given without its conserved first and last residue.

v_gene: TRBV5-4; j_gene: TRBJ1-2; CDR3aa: ASSLATGGSYGYT
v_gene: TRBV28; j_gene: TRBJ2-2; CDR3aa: ASSSHGTLNTGELF
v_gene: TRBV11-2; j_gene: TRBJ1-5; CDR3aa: ASSSGGGGGQPQH
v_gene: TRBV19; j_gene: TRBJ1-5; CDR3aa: ASSIETLSNQPQH
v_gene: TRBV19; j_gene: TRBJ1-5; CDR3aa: ASSALQGASQPQH
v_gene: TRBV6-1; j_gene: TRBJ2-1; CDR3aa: ASSLLAGPYNEQF
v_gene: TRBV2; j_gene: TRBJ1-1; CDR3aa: ASSDAKGTVEAF
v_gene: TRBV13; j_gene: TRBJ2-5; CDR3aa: ASSSGTGLAEKQETQY
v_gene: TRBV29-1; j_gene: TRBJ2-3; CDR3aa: SVDRLLQWTDTQY
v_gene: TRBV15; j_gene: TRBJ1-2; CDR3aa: ATSREQAVYGYT
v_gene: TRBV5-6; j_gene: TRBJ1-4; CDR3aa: ASSRVFRGLNSTNEKLF